The 3 T cell receptor beta chains given below trace back to one sample, sequenced in a study of shared clonotypes between healthy human individuals. CD45RO-negative, CCR7-selected cells formed the naive CD8 fraction, which excluded terminally differentiated effector memory CD45RA+ cells. This table comes from immunoSEQ multiplex PCR, and its TCRdb copy is limited to in-frame clones, with some not included. This table holds approximately 600,000 clones, roughly 95% found once. Sequencing input: naive CD8+ T cells sorted from blood. Receptor source: a young woman in good health.

This chain connects TRBV2 to TRBJ2-7, with D possibly being TRBD2 (9 bases). The CDR3 length is 16 residues. V was trimmed by 4 bases and J by 5 bases, leaving 21 bases between them. Germline lookup yields CDR1 SNHLY and CDR2 FYNNEI. CDR3 in DNA: TGTGCCAGCAGTGTTGATTCTAGCGGGACAGGAGACGAGCAGTACTTC. Its protein is CASSVDSSGTGDEQYF.

The V and J genes are TRBV4-3 and TRBJ2-7; tentatively, D is TRBD2 (7 bases). Germline assignment: CDR1 LGHNA and CDR2 YSLEER. Trimming took off 4 bases at V and 1 base at J, with 26 bases between the two ends. CDR3 size: 19 residues. This chain's CDR3 is CASSPSGAGETLYSYEQYF. In DNA form, the CDR3 reads TGCGCCAGCAGCCCATCAGGGGCGGGAGAGACCTTATATTCCTACGAGCAGTACTTC.

The rearrangement links TRBV9 to TRBJ2-1; D is ambiguous. CDR3 length equals 13 residues. Trimming took off 4 bases at V and 7 bases at J, with 12 bases between the two ends. Germline V gene sequence: CDR1 SGDLS, CDR2 YYNGEE. Here the CDR3 DNA reads TGTGCCAGCAGCCCCCAACCAGGAAATGAGCAGTTCTTC. Protein: CASSPQPGNEQFF.